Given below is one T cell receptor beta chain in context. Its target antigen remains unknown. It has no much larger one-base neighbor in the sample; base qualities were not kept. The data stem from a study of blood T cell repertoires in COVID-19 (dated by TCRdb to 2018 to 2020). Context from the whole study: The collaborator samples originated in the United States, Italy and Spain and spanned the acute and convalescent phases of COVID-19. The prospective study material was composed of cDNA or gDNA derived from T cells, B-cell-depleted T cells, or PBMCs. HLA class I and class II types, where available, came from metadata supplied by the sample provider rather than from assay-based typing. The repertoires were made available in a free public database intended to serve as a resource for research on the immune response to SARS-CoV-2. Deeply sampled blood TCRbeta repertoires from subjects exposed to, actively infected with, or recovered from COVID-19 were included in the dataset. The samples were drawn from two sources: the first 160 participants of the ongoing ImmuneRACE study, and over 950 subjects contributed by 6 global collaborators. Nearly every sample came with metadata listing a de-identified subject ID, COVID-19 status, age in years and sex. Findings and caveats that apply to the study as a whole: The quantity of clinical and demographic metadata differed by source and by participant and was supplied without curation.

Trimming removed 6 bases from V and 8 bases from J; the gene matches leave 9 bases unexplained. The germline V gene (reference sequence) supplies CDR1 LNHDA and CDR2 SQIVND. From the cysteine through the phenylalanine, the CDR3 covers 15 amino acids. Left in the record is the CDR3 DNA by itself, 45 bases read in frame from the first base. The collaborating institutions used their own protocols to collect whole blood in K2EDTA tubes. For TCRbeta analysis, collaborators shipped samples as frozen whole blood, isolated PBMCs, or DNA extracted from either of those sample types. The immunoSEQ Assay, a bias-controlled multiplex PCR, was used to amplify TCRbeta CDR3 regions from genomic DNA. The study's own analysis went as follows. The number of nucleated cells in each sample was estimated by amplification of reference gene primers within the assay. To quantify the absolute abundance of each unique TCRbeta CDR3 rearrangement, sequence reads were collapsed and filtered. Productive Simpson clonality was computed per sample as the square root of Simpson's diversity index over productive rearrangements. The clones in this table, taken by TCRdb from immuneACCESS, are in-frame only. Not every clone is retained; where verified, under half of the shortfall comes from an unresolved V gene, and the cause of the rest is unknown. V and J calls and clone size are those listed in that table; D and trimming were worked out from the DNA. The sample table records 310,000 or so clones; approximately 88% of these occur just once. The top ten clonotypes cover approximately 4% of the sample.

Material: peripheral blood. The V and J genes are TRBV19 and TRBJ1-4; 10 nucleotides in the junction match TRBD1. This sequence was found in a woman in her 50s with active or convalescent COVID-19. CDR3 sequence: CASRPAGTGEEKLFF. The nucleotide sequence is TGTGCCAGTAGGCCCGCGGGGACAGGGGAGGAAAAACTGTTTTTT.